This TCR beta chain is from a study of shared clonotypes between healthy human individuals. About the study: The study drew on a couple of women and a few men aged 18 to 49 as donors. Points from the study as a whole: With few donors, the genetic and exposure-history diversity represented was limited.

Using immunoSEQ multiplex PCR, the repertoire was profiled, and TCRdb retains in-frame clones only, with some absent. The data show some 2 million clones, over 85% seen once. Naive CD8 cells comprised CD45RO-negative, CCR7-positively selected cells, excluding terminally differentiated effector memory CD45RA+ cells. The healthy adult donors were HIV-negative and reported no recent acute infections or vaccinations. As concerns this clone: Its antigen is not known.

Between the trimmed V and J ends, which lost 5 bases and 1 base, there was a span of 10 bases. Per germline, CDR1 MNHEY and CDR2 SVGAGI. CDR3 length equals 14 residues. The sequenced material came from naive CD8+ T cells sorted from blood. The TCR sequence derives from a man younger than 30 in good health. The chain recombines TRBV6-5 with TRBJ2-3; D might be TRBD2 (6 bases). The CDR3 region is CASSAGTGTDTQYF. The CDR3, as DNA: TGTGCCAGCAGTGCCGGGACTGGCACAGATACGCAGTATTTT.